Listed below are T cell receptor beta chains from one sample, sequenced in a study of blood T cell repertoires in COVID-19. Only in-frame clones appear in the TCRdb table, and some are missing; sequencing was by immunoSEQ multiplex PCR. The table includes around 420,000 clones, 88% detected once. Sequencing was carried out using PBMCs or T cells enriched from blood (not recorded which). Receptors originate from a woman aged 40 to 50 with acute COVID-19. Both conserved end residues are part of each CDR3. Each record gives: D gene, J gene, V gene, clone size, CDR3 protein, CDR3 DNA. The D gene is left open where the match is weak. For some rows the clone size is stated as once, few or many, or as a class when expanded; others skip it.

D gene: NA; J gene: TRBJ2-1; V gene: TRBV24-1; clone size: NA; CDR3 protein: CATAAGSFNGDEQFF; CDR3 DNA: TGTGCCACCGCCGCCGGCAGTTTCAACGGGGATGAGCAGTTCTTC
D gene: NA; J gene: TRBJ1-1; V gene: TRBV6-5; clone size: NA; CDR3 protein: CASSYRGTQNTEAFF; CDR3 DNA: TGTGCCAGCAGTTACAGGGGGACACAGAACACTGAAGCTTTCTTT
D gene: NA; J gene: TRBJ1-4; V gene: TRBV19; clone size: NA; CDR3 protein: CASSFTGLNEKLFF; CDR3 DNA: TGTGCCAGTAGCTTCACAGGGTTGAATGAAAAACTGTTTTTT
D gene: TRBD1; J gene: TRBJ2-7; V gene: TRBV9; clone size: many; CDR3 protein: CASSVGTGPAYEQYF; CDR3 DNA: TGTGCCAGCAGCGTAGGGACAGGCCCAGCCTACGAGCAGTACTTC
D gene: NA; J gene: TRBJ2-7; V gene: TRBV10-3; clone size: NA; CDR3 protein: CAIKEGLTTYEQYF; CDR3 DNA: TGTGCCATCAAGGAGGGCCTAACTACCTACGAGCAGTACTTC
D gene: NA; J gene: TRBJ1-3; V gene: TRBV12-1; clone size: NA; CDR3 protein: CASSFECHLRGNTIYF; CDR3 DNA: TGTGCCAGCAGCTTTGAGTGTCACCTGAGGGGAAACACCATATATTTT
D gene: TRBD1; J gene: TRBJ1-2; V gene: TRBV18; clone size: NA; CDR3 protein: CASSSTDRGGYTF; CDR3 DNA: TGTGCCAGCTCATCGACGGACAGGGGAGGCTACACCTTC
D gene: NA; J gene: TRBJ1-4; V gene: TRBV2; clone size: few; CDR3 protein: CASTRSLNNEKLFF; CDR3 DNA: TGTGCCAGCACCCGGAGCCTTAATAATGAAAAACTGTTTTTT
D gene: TRBD1; J gene: TRBJ1-2; V gene: TRBV19; clone size: NA; CDR3 protein: CASTLDRGDYGYTF; CDR3 DNA: TGTGCCAGTACCCTGGACAGGGGGGACTATGGCTACACCTTC
D gene: NA; J gene: TRBJ1-6; V gene: TRBV27; clone size: NA; CDR3 protein: CASQDRLNSPLHF; CDR3 DNA: TGTGCCAGCCAAGACAGGCTTAATTCACCCCTCCACTTT
D gene: NA; J gene: TRBJ2-7; V gene: TRBV2; clone size: once; CDR3 protein: CASSAREWSEQYF; CDR3 DNA: TGTGCCAGCAGTGCTAGGGAGTGGAGCGAGCAGTACTTC
D gene: NA; J gene: TRBJ2-7; V gene: TRBV12-3/TRBV12-4; clone size: NA; CDR3 protein: CASSESSYEQYF; CDR3 DNA: TGTGCCAGCAGCGAGAGCTCCTACGAGCAGTACTTC
D gene: TRBD2; J gene: TRBJ2-3; V gene: TRBV30; clone size: NA; CDR3 protein: CAWNAGGHHTQYF; CDR3 DNA: TGTGCCTGGAACGCGGGGGGGCATCATACGCAGTATTTT
D gene: TRBD1; J gene: TRBJ2-1; V gene: TRBV6-5; clone size: NA; CDR3 protein: CASSYNRDRGNEQFF; CDR3 DNA: TGTGCCAGCAGTTACAACCGGGACAGGGGGAATGAGCAGTTCTTC
D gene: NA; J gene: TRBJ1-2; V gene: TRBV6-5; clone size: NA; CDR3 protein: CASSTGGAGLYGYTF; CDR3 DNA: TGTGCCAGCAGCACCGGAGGGGCAGGATTATATGGCTACACCTTC
D gene: NA; J gene: TRBJ1-1; V gene: TRBV5-1; clone size: NA; CDR3 protein: CASSLGGYRVETEAFF; CDR3 DNA: TGCGCCAGCAGCTTGGGGGGCTACAGGGTGGAAACTGAAGCTTTCTTT
D gene: NA; J gene: TRBJ1-2; V gene: TRBV6-2/TRBV6-3; clone size: few; CDR3 protein: CASSYNTYGYTF; CDR3 DNA: TGTGCCAGCAGTTATAACACCTATGGCTACACCTTC
D gene: NA; J gene: TRBJ1-3; V gene: TRBV11-2; clone size: NA; CDR3 protein: CASSLGFSTSGNTIYF; CDR3 DNA: TGTGCCAGCAGCTTAGGGTTTAGCACATCTGGAAACACCATATATTTT
D gene: TRBD1; J gene: TRBJ2-1; V gene: TRBV15; clone size: NA; CDR3 protein: CATSRAATGLNEQFF; CDR3 DNA: TGTGCCACCAGCAGAGCCGCGACAGGGCTCAATGAGCAGTTCTTC
D gene: NA; J gene: TRBJ2-1; V gene: TRBV27; clone size: NA; CDR3 protein: CASSFRSGTYNEQFF; CDR3 DNA: TGTGCCAGCAGTTTCAGGAGCGGTACTTACAATGAGCAGTTCTTC
D gene: NA; J gene: TRBJ2-1; V gene: TRBV2; clone size: NA; CDR3 protein: CASSGRDGGYNEQFF; CDR3 DNA: TGTGCCAGCAGTGGGAGGGATGGAGGCTACAATGAGCAGTTCTTC
D gene: NA; J gene: TRBJ2-3; V gene: TRBV11-2; clone size: NA; CDR3 protein: CASSLDISPSTDTQYF; CDR3 DNA: TGTGCCAGCAGCTTGGACATATCCCCTAGCACAGATACGCAGTATTTT
D gene: TRBD2; J gene: TRBJ2-1; V gene: TRBV29-1; clone size: NA; CDR3 protein: CSVSLAGNNEQFF; CDR3 DNA: TGCAGCGTTTCACTAGCGGGCAACAATGAGCAGTTCTTC
D gene: NA; J gene: TRBJ2-5; V gene: TRBV15; clone size: NA; CDR3 protein: CATSRGDFQETQYF; CDR3 DNA: TGTGCCACCAGCAGAGGGGACTTCCAAGAGACCCAGTACTTC
D gene: TRBD1; J gene: TRBJ2-7; V gene: TRBV7-9; clone size: NA; CDR3 protein: CASSLDRGKNEQYF; CDR3 DNA: TGTGCCAGCAGCCTAGACAGGGGGAAGAACGAGCAGTACTTC
D gene: NA; J gene: TRBJ2-1; V gene: TRBV9; clone size: NA; CDR3 protein: CASSVWDSSYNEQFF; CDR3 DNA: TGTGCCAGCAGCGTGTGGGACTCATCCTACAATGAGCAGTTCTTC
D gene: TRBD1; J gene: TRBJ1-2; V gene: TRBV27; clone size: NA; CDR3 protein: CARSWDRTPYGYTF; CDR3 DNA: TGTGCCAGGAGCTGGGACAGAACCCCCTATGGCTACACCTTC
D gene: NA; J gene: TRBJ1-6; V gene: TRBV12-3/TRBV12-4; clone size: NA; CDR3 protein: CASSFGQNSPLHF; CDR3 DNA: TGTGCCAGCAGTTTCGGACAGAATTCACCCCTCCACTTT
D gene: TRBD1; J gene: TRBJ1-2; V gene: TRBV9; clone size: NA; CDR3 protein: CASSPPDRNYGYTF; CDR3 DNA: TGTGCCAGCAGCCCACCGGACAGGAACTATGGCTACACCTTC
D gene: NA; J gene: TRBJ2-5; V gene: TRBV5-1; clone size: many; CDR3 protein: CASSPRPGNQETQYF; CDR3 DNA: TGCGCCAGCAGCCCACGTCCGGGAAACCAAGAGACCCAGTACTTC
D gene: NA; J gene: TRBJ2-7; V gene: TRBV7-2; clone size: once; CDR3 protein: CASSAQRLSSYEQYF; CDR3 DNA: TGTGCCAGCAGCGCACAGCGGTTAAGCTCCTACGAGCAGTACTTC
D gene: NA; J gene: TRBJ1-6; V gene: TRBV6-5; clone size: NA; CDR3 protein: CASSRTENSPLHF; CDR3 DNA: TGTGCCAGCAGTAGAACAGAAAATTCACCCCTCCACTTT
D gene: NA; J gene: TRBJ2-5; V gene: TRBV5-5; clone size: NA; CDR3 protein: CASSLSHRGETQYF; CDR3 DNA: TGTGCCAGCAGCTTGAGTCATAGGGGGGAGACCCAGTACTTC
D gene: TRBD1; J gene: TRBJ1-4; V gene: TRBV19; clone size: NA; CDR3 protein: CASSSDRGANEKLFF; CDR3 DNA: TGTGCCAGTAGTTCCGACAGGGGAGCTAATGAAAAACTGTTTTTT
D gene: NA; J gene: TRBJ2-7; V gene: TRBV11-2; clone size: once; CDR3 protein: CASSFKAGASQYEQYF; CDR3 DNA: TGTGCCAGCAGTTTCAAGGCAGGGGCATCGCAGTACGAGCAGTACTTC
D gene: TRBD2; J gene: TRBJ2-5; V gene: TRBV7-7; clone size: NA; CDR3 protein: CASSLSLGLAEETQYF; CDR3 DNA: TGTGCCAGCAGTTTATCCCTTGGACTAGCGGAAGAGACCCAGTACTTC
D gene: TRBD1; J gene: TRBJ2-1; V gene: TRBV9; clone size: NA; CDR3 protein: CASSTKRAGGYNEQFF; CDR3 DNA: TGTGCCAGCAGCACAAAGAGGGCAGGGGGTTACAATGAGCAGTTCTTC
D gene: TRBD2; J gene: TRBJ2-1; V gene: TRBV7-9; clone size: NA; CDR3 protein: CASSFRGDEQFF; CDR3 DNA: TGTGCCAGCAGCTTCCGGGGGGATGAGCAGTTCTTC
D gene: NA; J gene: TRBJ2-1; V gene: TRBV7-9; clone size: NA; CDR3 protein: CASSLPGSPYNEQFF; CDR3 DNA: TGTGCCAGCAGCTTACCGGGGTCCCCTTACAATGAGCAGTTCTTC
D gene: TRBD1; J gene: TRBJ2-1; V gene: TRBV13; clone size: NA; CDR3 protein: CASSPRGQGANEQFF; CDR3 DNA: TGTGCCAGCAGCCCCAGGGGACAGGGAGCCAATGAGCAGTTCTTC
D gene: NA; J gene: TRBJ1-4; V gene: TRBV30; clone size: NA; CDR3 protein: CAWRDAAEKLFF; CDR3 DNA: TGTGCCTGGAGGGATGCGGCTGAAAAACTGTTTTTT
D gene: TRBD2; J gene: TRBJ2-1; V gene: TRBV5-1; clone size: NA; CDR3 protein: CASSLWGSGSYNEQFF; CDR3 DNA: TGCGCCAGCAGCTTGTGGGGTAGCGGGTCCTACAATGAGCAGTTCTTC
D gene: NA; J gene: TRBJ2-3; V gene: TRBV5-8; clone size: NA; CDR3 protein: CASSLGDLRTGTQYF; CDR3 DNA: TGTGCCAGCAGCTTGGGAGATCTTCGCACAGGTACGCAGTATTTT
D gene: TRBD1; J gene: TRBJ2-2; V gene: TRBV2; clone size: NA; CDR3 protein: CASSLGQGITGELFF; CDR3 DNA: TGTGCCAGCAGCTTGGGACAGGGAATCACCGGGGAGCTGTTTTTT
D gene: TRBD1; J gene: TRBJ2-2; V gene: TRBV4-1; clone size: NA; CDR3 protein: CASSQVPGTGFTGELFF; CDR3 DNA: TGCGCCAGCAGCCAAGTACCCGGGACAGGGTTCACCGGGGAGCTGTTTTTT
D gene: TRBD2; J gene: TRBJ2-1; V gene: TRBV6-1; clone size: NA; CDR3 protein: CASSELIAGGHNEQFF; CDR3 DNA: TGTGCCAGCAGTGAACTCATAGCGGGGGGACACAATGAGCAGTTCTTC
D gene: TRBD1; J gene: TRBJ1-3; V gene: TRBV10-3; clone size: NA; CDR3 protein: CAIRGQGRTTGNTIYF; CDR3 DNA: TGTGCCATCAGGGGACAGGGGCGGACTACTGGAAACACCATATATTTT
D gene: NA; J gene: TRBJ2-3; V gene: TRBV3-1/TRBV3-2; clone size: NA; CDR3 protein: CASRGGGTDTQYF; CDR3 DNA: TGTGCCAGCAGAGGGGGGGGCACAGATACGCAGTATTTT
D gene: NA; J gene: TRBJ2-1; V gene: TRBV5-1; clone size: NA; CDR3 protein: CASSSKKGDNEQFF; CDR3 DNA: TGCGCCAGCAGCTCCAAGAAAGGGGACAATGAGCAGTTCTTC